This entry is about one T cell receptor (beta chain). Membership in each cohort depended on participant-reported clinical history. Profiled with immunoSEQ multiplex PCR; TCRdb holds only in-frame clones, not every one. The sample gives about 380,000 clones, 88% of which show up once; roughly 1.2% is in the top ten. The sample is drawn from a study of blood T cell repertoires in COVID-19. V lost 1 base, J lost 2 bases, and 4 bases stayed unmatched. The CDR3 consists of 15 residues. Looked up from germline, CDR1 is SGHDN and CDR2 is FVKESK. Material for sequencing was PBMCs or T cells enriched from blood (not recorded which). This chain links TRBV14 with TRBJ2-7, with 8 bases fitting TRBD1. The sequence derives from a woman aged 18-29 years who had recovered from COVID-19. CDR3 protein: CASSQGQGKAYEQYF. The DNA for the CDR3 is TGTGCCAGCAGCCAAGGACAGGGGAAAGCCTACGAGCAGTACTTC. The variable domain in full, with the rest retrieved from reference TRBV14 and TRBJ2-7, is EAGVTQFPSHSVIEKGQTVTLRCDPISGHDNLYWYRRVMGKEIKFLLHFVKESKQDESGMPNNRFLAERTGGTYSTLKVQPAELEDSGVYFCASSQGQGKAYEQYFGPGTRLTVT.